These 29 T cell receptor beta chains share one sample of origin, sequenced in a study of OX40 agonist ivuxolimab in advanced cancers. Only in-frame clones appear in the TCRdb table, and some are missing; sequencing was by immunoSEQ multiplex PCR. The data contain 75,000 to 100,000 clones, roughly nine tenths of them singletons. Sequences were derived from CD4+ or CD8+ T cells sorted from blood, sampled in a trial of the OX40 agonist ivuxolimab. The receptors shown here come from an adult with an advanced solid tumor such as melanoma, head and neck, liver or kidney cancer.

The rearrangement uses TRBV11-3 and TRBJ2-2; unclear D gene. CDR3 length: 17 amino acids. Germline lookup yields CDR1 SGHNT and CDR2 YENEEA. Trimming removed 1 base from V and 1 base from J, with 13 bases in between. The CDR3 is CASSLVDGSLNTGELFF. Here the CDR3 DNA reads TGTGCCAGCAGCTTAGTTGATGGCAGCCTGAACACCGGGGAGCTGTTTTTT.

CDR3 DNA sequence: TGTGCCAGCTTCCCTAAGGGCCCCGGGACTAGCGGCACAGATACGCAGTATTTT. Amino acid sequence: CASFPKGPGTSGTDTQYF. J is TRBJ2-3 and V is TRBV18; TRBD2 aligns across 10 bases. Trimming at V came to 7 bases and at J to 1 base, leaving 14 bases not matched to a gene. Germline V gene lookup returns CDR1 KGHSH and CDR2 LQKENI. The CDR3 is made up of 18 amino acids.

V and J are TRBV7-2 and TRBJ2-1, with D uncertain. The CDR3 totals 12 residues. Trimming removed 4 bases from V and 4 bases from J, with 5 bases in between. CDR1 and CDR2 (germline): SGHTA, FQGNSA. CDR3 DNA sequence: TGTGCCAGCAGCTCCGGGTACAATGAGCAGTTCTTC. Translating gives CASSSGYNEQFF.

The chain carries TRBV5-1 and TRBJ2-1; D uncertain. There are 13 residues in the CDR3. Germline loops: CDR1 SGHRS, CDR2 YFSETQ. V lost 1 base to trimming and J lost 7 bases, with 9 bases between them. The CDR3 coding sequence is TGCGCCAGCAGCTTGATGACCGTTAATGAGCAGTTCTTC. Its protein product is CASSLMTVNEQFF.

V gene TRBV11-3 combines with J gene TRBJ2-2; the match to TRBD2 covers 7 bases. The CDR3 runs to 18 residues. Germline lookup yields CDR1 SGHNT and CDR2 YENEEA. With V trimmed by 2 bases and J by 5 bases, 14 bases remained unmatched. CDR3 in DNA: TGTGCCAGCAGCTTAAGGTTTTCAACGGGAGGAGGTACCGGGGAGCTGTTTTTT. It yields the protein CASSLRFSTGGGTGELFF.

This chain links TRBV28 with TRBJ2-3; perhaps TRBD2 as D (5 bases). This CDR3 has 17 amino acids. V was clipped by 0 bases and J by 0 bases, with 13 bases between them. The germline gives CDR1 MDHEN, CDR2 SYDVKM. The CDR3 region is CASSLWTGSHSTDTQYF. The CDR3 DNA reads TGTGCCAGCAGTTTATGGACGGGGTCACACAGCACAGATACGCAGTATTTT. Full variable domain (missing parts from reference TRBV28 and TRBJ2-3): DVKVTQSSRYLVKRTGEKVFLECVQDMDHENMFWYRQDPGLGLRLIYFSYDVKMKEKGDIPEGYSVSREKKERFSLILESASTNQTSMYLCASSLWTGSHSTDTQYFGPGTRLTVL.

This sequence joins TRBV29-1 and TRBJ2-5; D gene unclear. The V and J ends lost 4 bases and 4 bases respectively, with 10 bases between them. Germline V gives CDR1 SQVTM, CDR2 ANQGSEA. The CDR3 extends over 12 amino acids. CDR3: CSVVVGVETQYF. The CDR3 DNA follows: TGCAGCGTTGTGGTGGGTGTAGAGACCCAGTACTTC.

The rearrangement uses TRBV7-3 and TRBJ2-5; D possibly matches TRBD1 or TRBD2 (5 bases each). Germline V CDR1 and CDR2: SGHTA, FQGTGA. Trimming left V 2 bases short and J 1 base short, with 14 bases between. The CDR3 is 16 amino acids. CDR3 in DNA: TGTGCCAGCAGCTTAGTGGGGCAGGCGGGCCAAGAGACCCAGTACTTC. Translating gives CASSLVGQAGQETQYF.

The genes are TRBV4-2 and TRBJ2-1, with 10 bases fitting TRBD2. V gave up 1 base and J gave up 1 base; unmatched junction bases: 4. The V gene's germline CDR1 is LGHNA and CDR2 YNFKEQ. CDR3 size: 17 residues. The CDR3 region has the DNA TGTGCCAGCAGCCAAGTTCTAGCGGGAGCGTCCTACAATGAGCAGTTCTTC. Translated: CASSQVLAGASYNEQFF.

V usage is TRBV19 and J usage is TRBJ1-5; 7 nucleotides line up with TRBD1. The germline CDR1 and CDR2 sequences are LNHDA and SQIVND (reference sequence). The CDR3 totals 18 residues. V lost 5 bases to trimming and J lost 3 bases; unmatched junction nucleotides: 16. DNA for the CDR3: TGTGCCAGTAGTCCTCGACAGGGAGCCGAGGGCCTCAATCAGCCCCAGCATTTT. This sequence encodes CASSPRQGAEGLNQPQHF.

This chain connects TRBV6-6 to TRBJ1-1; no clear D gene. Germline V gene sequence: CDR1 MNHNY, CDR2 SVGAGI (reference sequence). The CDR3 sequence is 13 residues long. V lost 5 bases, J lost 2 bases, and 9 bases lay in between. CDR3 sequence (DNA): TGTGCCAGCAGTGTTGTGGTTAACACTGAAGCTTTCTTT. Translating gives CASSVVVNTEAFF.

This chain connects TRBV7-2 to TRBJ2-7, with 9 bases lining up with TRBD1. J lost 0 bases, V lost 1 base, and 4 bases had no gene match. CDR1 and CDR2 (germline): SGHTA, FQGNSA. The CDR3 covers 16 residues. CDR3 sequence (DNA): TGTGCCAGCAGCTTAGGACCGGACAGGGGCTCCTACGAGCAGTACTTC. Translating it yields CASSLGPDRGSYEQYF. The full variable domain, with the rest looked up from reference TRBV7-2 and TRBJ2-7, is GAGVSQSPSNKVTEKGKDVELRCDPISGHTALYWYRQSLGQGLEFLIYFQGNSAPDKSGLPSDRFSAERTGGSVSTLTIQRTQQEDSAVYLCASSLGPDRGSYEQYFGPGTRLTVT.

V and J are TRBV7-3 and TRBJ2-5; TRBD1 agrees at 7 bases. The CDR3 spans 14 residues. Germline CDR1 SGHTA, CDR2 FQGTGA. J gave up 1 base and V 2 bases, and 1 base lay outside the gene matches. The CDR3 loop reads CASSLAGGQETQYF. Here the CDR3 DNA reads TGTGCCAGCAGCTTAGCAGGGGGCCAAGAGACCCAGTACTTC. The complete variable domain, with remaining parts taken from reference TRBV7-3 and TRBJ2-5, reads GAGVSQTPSNKVTEKGKYVELRCDPISGHTALYWYRQSLGQGPEFLIYFQGTGAADDSGLPNDRFFAVRPEGSVSTLKIQRTERGDSAVYLCASSLAGGQETQYFGPGTRLLVL.

The chain carries TRBV7-9 and TRBJ2-1; the D is unclear. The V gene's germline CDR1 is SEHNR and CDR2 FQNEAQ (reference sequence). There are 13 residues in the CDR3. The V gene lost 1 base and the J gene lost 5 bases, with 6 bases spanning the gap. The CDR3 nucleotides are TGTGCCAGCAGCTTAGACAGCCACAATGAGCAGTTCTTC. Translation: CASSLDSHNEQFF.

This clone was found once. This chain joins TRBV9 and TRBJ1-3; D remains ambiguous. V was shortened by 0 bases and J by 0 bases, with 13 bases between the two germline ends. CDR1 is SGDLS, CDR2 YYNGEE, per germline. This CDR3 has 17 residues. Here the CDR3 reads CASSVVGSADSGNTIYF. The CDR3, as DNA: TGTGCCAGCAGCGTAGTGGGCAGCGCAGACTCTGGAAACACCATATATTTT.

This chain connects TRBV4-2 to TRBJ2-3; TRBD2 matches at 10 bases. The germline V gene encodes CDR1 LGHNA and CDR2 YNFKEQ. The CDR3 contains 15 residues. V shed 5 bases and J 3 bases; nucleotides not matched to a gene: 5. CDR3 in amino acids: CASSGTSGDTDTQYF. The CDR3 region has the DNA TGTGCCAGCAGCGGTACTAGCGGGGATACAGATACGCAGTATTTT.

CDR3 in amino acids: CAISELMNTEAFF. The CDR3 bases are TGTGCCATCAGTGAGCTTATGAACACTGAAGCTTTCTTT. The chain links TRBV10-3 to TRBJ1-1; D is unclear. The V and J ends lost 2 bases and 0 bases respectively, with 4 bases between them. In germline, CDR1 is ENHRY, CDR2 SYGVKD. This CDR3 spans 13 amino acids.

The CDR3 coding sequence is TGTGCCAGCAGTGTGGGGGGCGGCGCAACTAATGAAAAACTGTTTTTT. Its protein is CASSVGGGATNEKLFF. V is TRBV2 and J is TRBJ1-4; perhaps TRBD1 as D (6 bases). Trimming left V 4 bases short and J 0 bases short, with 12 bases between. The CDR3 has 16 amino acids. Germline CDR1 and CDR2: SNHLY and FYNNEI.

V usage is TRBV19 and J usage is TRBJ1-5, with 9 bases aligning to TRBD1. V dropped 6 bases and J dropped 0; count of bases not matched to a gene: 3. The CDR3 runs 15 residues. CDR1 is LNHDA, CDR2 SQIVND, per germline (reference sequence). CDR3: CASRTGGYSNQPQHF. The CDR3 DNA follows: TGTGCCAGTAGAACAGGGGGCTATAGCAATCAGCCCCAGCATTTT. Supplemented by reference TRBV19 and TRBJ1-5, the full variable domain reads DGGITQSPKYLFRKEGQNVTLSCEQNLNHDAMYWYRQDPGQGLRLIYYSQIVNDFQKGDIAEGYSVSREKKESFPLTVTSAQKNPTAFYLCASRTGGYSNQPQHFGDGTRLSIL.

The chain couples TRBV6-6 to TRBJ1-2; D perhaps matches TRBD1 (5 bases). Per the germline V gene, CDR1 is MNHNY and CDR2 is SVGAGI (reference sequence). V was trimmed by 8 bases and J by 2 bases, leaving 6 bases between them. The CDR3 runs to 11 residues. The CDR3 DNA reads TGTGCCAGCGGGGGAAACTATGGCTACACCTTC. It yields the protein CASGGNYGYTF.

J is TRBJ2-3 and V is TRBV10-3; D not resolved. CDR1 is ENHRY, CDR2 SYGVKD, per germline. V was pared by 0 bases and J by 5 bases, with 12 bases between. CDR3 length: 15 residues. CDR3 nucleotide sequence: TGTGCCATCAGTGAGTCGGTTCGGTTCAGAGATACGCAGTATTTT. It yields the protein CAISESVRFRDTQYF.

The rearrangement uses TRBV21-1 and TRBJ2-7; TRBD1 is the table's D call, not checked against the DNA. TRBV21-1 is listed as a pseudogene. The CDR3 is 15 amino acids. CDR3 protein: CASSFWDTSSYEQYF. The CDR3 DNA reads as TGTGCCAGCAGCTTCTGGGACACATCCTCCTACGAGCAGTACTTC.

This clone was detected once. The CDR3 DNA is TGTGCCAGCAGCTTAGGCCGGCGGCTTCGATGGGGGACCCAGTACTTC. It specifies CASSLGRRLRWGTQYF. The chain is built from TRBV13 and TRBJ2-5; D remains ambiguous. V lost 0 bases and J lost 7, with 18 bases in between. The CDR3 consists of 16 residues. Per the germline V gene, CDR1 is PRHDT and CDR2 is FYEKMQ (reference sequence).

The V gene is TRBV20-1, the J gene TRBJ2-7; D is unclear. Germline V lookup: CDR1 DFQATT, CDR2 SNEGSKA (reference sequence). V gave up 3 bases and J gave up 9 bases, with 12 bases separating them. The CDR3 runs to 11 residues. CDR3 protein: CSASRAGGQYF. CDR3 nucleotide sequence: TGCAGTGCTAGCCGGGCCGGCGGGCAGTACTTC.

As to this clone: The same CDR3 is also encoded by other DNA sequences in this sample. The chain uses TRBV27 and TRBJ2-7; D gene ambiguous. The CDR3 loop spans 14 amino acids. Trimming took off 8 bases at V and 0 bases at J, with 14 bases between the two ends. Per the germline V gene, CDR1 is MNHEY and CDR2 is SMNVEV (reference sequence). In DNA, the CDR3 is TGTGCCAGCGGCCTCAAAGCAGGCTCCTACGAGCAGTACTTC. Translation: CASGLKAGSYEQYF.

The chain uses TRBV5-4 and TRBJ2-7; 7 bases match TRBD1. The J segment lost 4 bases and the V segment lost 3 bases, leaving 10 bases of the junction unmatched. CDR1 and CDR2 (germline): SGHNT, YYREEE (reference sequence). This CDR3 spans 15 amino acids. The CDR3 is CASSSNSDRAYEQYF. The CDR3 bases are TGTGCCAGCAGCTCCAACTCTGACAGGGCTTACGAGCAGTACTTC. Full variable domain (outside the CDR3, taken from reference TRBV5-4 and TRBJ2-7): ETGVTQSPTHLIKTRGQQVTLRCSSQSGHNTVSWYQQALGQGPQFIFQYYREEENGRGNFPPRFSGLQFPNYSSELNVNALELDDSALYLCASSSNSDRAYEQYFGPGTRLTVT.

V gene TRBV5-4 combines with J gene TRBJ1-4, with TRBD1 identical over 10 bases. Trimming at V came to 2 bases and at J to 7 bases, leaving 5 bases not matched to a gene. The CDR3 is 15 amino acids. Germline V gene sequence: CDR1 SGHNT, CDR2 YYREEE (reference sequence). The CDR3, as DNA: TGTGCCAGCAGCTTACGACAGGGGGCTGGTGAAAAACTGTTTTTT. It yields the protein CASSLRQGAGEKLFF.

This chain joins TRBV18 and TRBJ2-1, with TRBD2 matching 7 bases. The CDR3 runs to 17 residues. V dropped 0 bases and J dropped 5; count of bases not matched to a gene: 10. In germline, CDR1 is KGHSH, CDR2 LQKENI. Here the CDR3 reads CASSPPVRGLFNNEQFF. The CDR3 coding sequence is TGTGCCAGCTCACCACCGGTAAGGGGACTATTCAACAATGAGCAGTTCTTC.

This clone appeared a single time. The V call is TRBV15, the J call TRBJ2-1, with 7 bases identical to TRBD2. Germline CDR1 LNHNV, CDR2 YYDKDF (reference sequence). The CDR3 consists of 15 residues. The junction had 4 bases not matched to a gene; V was cut back by 3 bases and J by 2 bases. The DNA of the CDR3 is TGTGCCACCAGCAGGGATACTAGCGCCTACAATGAGCAGTTCTTC. Translation gives CATSRDTSAYNEQFF.